A few counts support the clone carrying this T cell receptor (beta chain). Its specificity is not known. Germline V gene sequence: CDR1 SGHRS, CDR2 YFSETQ. Trimming removed 4 bases at V and 5 bases at J, with 13 bases between. There are 13 residues in the CDR3. These data come from a study of CD8 T cells in ankylosing spondylitis. Study-wide findings and caveats: Clones linked to the disease showed a CD8+ phenotype. They occurred at relatively low frequencies in peripheral blood. Matched ankylosing spondylitis synovial fluid reportedly contained a significantly enriched population of disease-linked clones. Blood from ankylosing spondylitis patients appeared to carry a characteristic eight-variant TCR beta motif. Previous work reported some of these motif variants in the synovial fluid and blood of reactive arthritis.

By quantitative 5'-RACE with molecular barcodes, the TCR beta libraries were made. TCRdb fed the 5' RACE reads into MiXCR, producing one record per CDR3 protein. The profile shows around 890,000 distinct CDR3 sequences, about an eighth of them singletons. The chain couples TRBV5-1 to TRBJ2-7, with D tentatively TRBD1 (5 bases). This clonotype was sampled from a male donor with ankylosing spondylitis. Sequenced sample: blood, either unsorted or a sorted T cell fraction (not recorded which). The CDR3 is CASSTGITDEQYF. The DNA of the CDR3 is TGCGCCAGCAGCACAGGAATCACGGACGAGCAGTACTTC.